This T cell receptor beta chain was profiled in a study of healthy donors' naive CD4 and CD8 T cells. Points from the study as a whole: Homeostatic proliferation of naive T cells was not examined as a bias source. CDR3 charge plus V and J genes appeared to account for around 12% of CD4/CD8 variance.

Turning to this clonotype: Its specificity is unknown.

Sorting defined naive CD4+ as CD4+CD8-CD45RO-CD45RA+ and naive CD8+ as CD8+CD4-CD45RA+CD27bright. A linear amplification protocol produced the TCR libraries from roughly 550 ng of total RNA. TCRdb recomputed calls from the reads with MiXCR, one row per CDR3 protein. The table records some 190,000 distinct CDR3 sequences, 74% of them present only once. The sequence was obtained from a pool of human donors in good health; the sample pools cells from several healthy donors. The sequenced sample was naive CD4+ and CD8+ T cells sorted from blood, pooled from several donors.

The CDR3 DNA sequence: TGTGCCAGCAGTACTTATACGAACACCGGGGAGCTGTTTTTT. It is translated as CASSTYTNTGELFF. This sequence joins TRBV6-5 and TRBJ2-2; D unclear. The CDR3 runs to 14 residues. Trimming pared 5 bases from V and 0 bases from J, leaving 7 bases between. Germline-derived CDR1 and CDR2 are MNHEY and SVGAGI.